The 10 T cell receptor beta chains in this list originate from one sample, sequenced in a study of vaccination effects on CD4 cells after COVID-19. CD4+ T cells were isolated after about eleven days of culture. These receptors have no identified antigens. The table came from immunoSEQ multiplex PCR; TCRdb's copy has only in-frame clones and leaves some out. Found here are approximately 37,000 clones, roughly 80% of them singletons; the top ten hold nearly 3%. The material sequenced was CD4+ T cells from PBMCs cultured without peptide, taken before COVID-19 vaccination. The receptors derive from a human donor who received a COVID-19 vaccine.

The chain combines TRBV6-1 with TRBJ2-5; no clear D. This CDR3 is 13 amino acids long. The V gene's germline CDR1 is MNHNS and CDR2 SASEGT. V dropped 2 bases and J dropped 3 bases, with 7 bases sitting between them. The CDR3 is CASSEYGEETQYF. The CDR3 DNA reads TGTGCCAGCAGTGAATACGGAGAAGAGACCCAGTACTTC.

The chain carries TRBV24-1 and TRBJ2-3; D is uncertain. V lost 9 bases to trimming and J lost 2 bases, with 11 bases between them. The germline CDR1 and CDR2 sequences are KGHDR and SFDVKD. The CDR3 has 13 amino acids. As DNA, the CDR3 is TGTGCCACCTCAAACCGGGTCACAGATACGCAGTATTTT. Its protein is CATSNRVTDTQYF.

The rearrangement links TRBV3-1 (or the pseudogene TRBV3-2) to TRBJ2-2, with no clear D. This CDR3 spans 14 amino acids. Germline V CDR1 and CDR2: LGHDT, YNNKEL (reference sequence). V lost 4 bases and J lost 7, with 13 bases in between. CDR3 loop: CASSLRFNGGELFF. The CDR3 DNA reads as TGTGCCAGCAGCCTGAGGTTTAATGGCGGGGAGCTGTTTTTT.

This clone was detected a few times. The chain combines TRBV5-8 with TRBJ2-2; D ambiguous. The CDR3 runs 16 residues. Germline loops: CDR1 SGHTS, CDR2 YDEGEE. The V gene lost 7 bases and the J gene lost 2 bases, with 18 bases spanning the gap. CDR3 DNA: TGTGCCAGCTTACGGTTCGCAGGCGGCAACACCGGGGAGCTGTTTTTT. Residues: CASLRFAGGNTGELFF.

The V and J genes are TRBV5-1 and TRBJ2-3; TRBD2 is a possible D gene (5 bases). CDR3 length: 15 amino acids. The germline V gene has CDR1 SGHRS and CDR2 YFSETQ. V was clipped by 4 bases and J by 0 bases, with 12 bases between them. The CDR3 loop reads CASSGRTGSTDTQYF. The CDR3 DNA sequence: TGCGCCAGCAGCGGACGGACTGGCAGCACAGATACGCAGTATTTT. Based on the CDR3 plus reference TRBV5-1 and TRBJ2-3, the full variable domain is KAGVTQTPRYLIKTRGQQVTLSCSPISGHRSVSWYQQTPGQGLQFLFEYFSETQRNKGNFPGRFSGRQFSNSRSEMNVSTLELGDSALYLCASSGRTGSTDTQYFGPGTRLTVL.

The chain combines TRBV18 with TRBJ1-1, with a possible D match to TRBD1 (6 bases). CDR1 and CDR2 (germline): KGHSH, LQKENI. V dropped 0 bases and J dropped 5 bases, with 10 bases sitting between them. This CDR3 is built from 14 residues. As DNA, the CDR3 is TGTGCCAGCTCACCACCTGGCCAGGGGACTGAAGCTTTCTTT. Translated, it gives CASSPPGQGTEAFF.

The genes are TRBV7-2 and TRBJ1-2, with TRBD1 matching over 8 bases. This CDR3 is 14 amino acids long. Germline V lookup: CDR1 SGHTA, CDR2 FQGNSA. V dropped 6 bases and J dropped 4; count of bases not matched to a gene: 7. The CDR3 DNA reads TGTGCCAGCAGTTTACAGGGGGAAGGCTATGGCTACACCTTC. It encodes CASSLQGEGYGYTF.

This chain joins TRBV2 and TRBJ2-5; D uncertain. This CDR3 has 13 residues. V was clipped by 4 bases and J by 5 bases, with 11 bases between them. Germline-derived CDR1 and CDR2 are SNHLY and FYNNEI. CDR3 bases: TGTGCCAGCAGTGCCTCTCTTGCGGAGACCCAGTACTTC. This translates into CASSASLAETQYF.

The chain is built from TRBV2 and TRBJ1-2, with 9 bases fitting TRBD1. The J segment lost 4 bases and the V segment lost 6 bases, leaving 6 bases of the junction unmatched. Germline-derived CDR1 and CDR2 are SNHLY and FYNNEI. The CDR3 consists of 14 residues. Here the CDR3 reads CASSEGQGAYGYTF. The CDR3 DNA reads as TGTGCCAGCAGCGAGGGACAGGGAGCCTATGGCTACACCTTC.

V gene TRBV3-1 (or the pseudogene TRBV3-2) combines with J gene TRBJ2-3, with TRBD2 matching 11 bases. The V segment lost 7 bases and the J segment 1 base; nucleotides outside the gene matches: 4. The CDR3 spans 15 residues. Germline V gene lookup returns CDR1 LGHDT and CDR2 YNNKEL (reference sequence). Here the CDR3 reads CASTTTSGGTDTQYF. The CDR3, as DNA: TGTGCCAGCACCACGACTAGCGGGGGCACAGATACGCAGTATTTT.